The rows below give T cell receptor beta chains drawn from one sample of a study of identical twins. TCRdb redid the calling of the 5' RACE reads with MiXCR, one entry per CDR3 protein. The repertoire consists of around 1.7 million distinct CDR3 sequences, with around 29% occurring once and the leading ten covering more than 0.25%. Sequenced material: cord blood. These receptors were obtained from a newborn girl in good health. Both conserved end residues are part of each CDR3. Fields, in order: V gene, J gene, D gene, clone size, CDR3 DNA, CDR3 protein. The D gene is left open where the match is weak. Only some rows state a clone size, as once, few, many or a class for expanded clones.

v_gene: TRBV10-3; j_gene: TRBJ2-5; d_gene: TRBD1; abundance: -; CDR3nt: TGTGCCATCCGTCAGGGGGTCAGTGAGCAGTACTTC; CDR3aa: CAIRQGVSEQYF
v_gene: TRBV10-3; j_gene: TRBJ2-7; d_gene: -; abundance: few; CDR3nt: TGTGCCATCAGTGAGTATCCCCCCGGGACCACCCGGTACGAGCAGTACTTC; CDR3aa: CAISEYPPGTTRYEQYF
v_gene: TRBV12-3/TRBV12-4; j_gene: TRBJ2-7; d_gene: -; abundance: -; CDR3nt: TGTGCCAGCACGATGGGGCAGTACGAGCAGTACTTC; CDR3aa: CASTMGQYEQYF
v_gene: TRBV20-1; j_gene: TRBJ1-4; d_gene: TRBD1; abundance: -; CDR3nt: TGCAGTGCTAGAGATCGGACAGGGCTGGGAAAACTGTTTTTT; CDR3aa: CSARDRTGLGKLFF
v_gene: TRBV7-9; j_gene: TRBJ2-7; d_gene: -; abundance: few; CDR3nt: TGTGCCAGCACCAGAGGGGGGGCCGAGCAGTACTTC; CDR3aa: CASTRGGAEQYF
v_gene: TRBV20-1; j_gene: TRBJ2-3; d_gene: -; abundance: -; CDR3nt: TGCAGTGCCTTACGGACAGACACAGATACGCAGTATTTT; CDR3aa: CSALRTDTDTQYF
v_gene: TRBV4-1; j_gene: TRBJ2-3; d_gene: -; abundance: few; CDR3nt: TGCGCCAGCAGCCAAGAAGGGACCTTGGGGACGCCTAGCACAGATACGCAGTATTTT; CDR3aa: CASSQEGTLGTPSTDTQYF
v_gene: TRBV27; j_gene: TRBJ2-7; d_gene: TRBD1; abundance: -; CDR3nt: TGTGCCAGCAGTTTAGGACGGGACAGCTCCTACAATGAGCAGTACTTC; CDR3aa: CASSLGRDSSYNEQYF
v_gene: TRBV5-6; j_gene: TRBJ2-2; d_gene: TRBD1; abundance: -; CDR3nt: TGTGCCAGCAGCAATACCCTCCTCAGGGGGCGAAGGCTGACCGGGGAGCTGTTTTTT; CDR3aa: CASSNTLLRGRRLTGELFF
v_gene: TRBV20-1; j_gene: TRBJ1-6; d_gene: -; abundance: few; CDR3nt: TGCAGGGGGCCGTTGTGCCGTCTTAGCTCCTATAATTCACCCCTCCACTTT; CDR3aa: CRGPLCRLSSYNSPLHF
v_gene: TRBV5-8; j_gene: TRBJ2-5; d_gene: TRBD2; abundance: few; CDR3nt: TGTGCCAGCAGCTTGGTTCGTCGGGGGGGCGGAGAGACCCAGTACTTC; CDR3aa: CASSLVRRGGGETQYF
v_gene: TRBV7-2; j_gene: TRBJ2-3; d_gene: -; abundance: -; CDR3nt: TGTGTCAGCAGCTTAGCTCGACAGCGCACAGATACGCAGTATTTT; CDR3aa: CVSSLARQRTDTQYF
v_gene: TRBV12-3/TRBV12-4; j_gene: TRBJ2-5; d_gene: -; abundance: many; CDR3nt: TGTGCCAGCAGTTTGGAAGCGAGGATTATACCCGGGGAGACCCAGTACTTC; CDR3aa: CASSLEARIIPGETQYF
v_gene: TRBV12-3/TRBV12-4; j_gene: TRBJ1-3; d_gene: -; abundance: few; CDR3nt: TGTGCCAGCAGCCCTAGTGCGGGAAACACCATATATTTT; CDR3aa: CASSPSAGNTIYF
v_gene: TRBV3-1; j_gene: TRBJ1-1; d_gene: -; abundance: -; CDR3nt: TGTGCCAGCAGCCAAGTAAGAGGTTACACTGAAGCTTTCTTT; CDR3aa: CASSQVRGYTEAFF
v_gene: TRBV29-1; j_gene: TRBJ2-7; d_gene: -; abundance: -; CDR3nt: TGCACCACGTTGATGGCGGGACCCTCCAATGAGCAGTACTTC; CDR3aa: CTTLMAGPSNEQYF
v_gene: TRBV20-1; j_gene: TRBJ1-1; d_gene: -; abundance: once; CDR3nt: TGCAGTGCTAGGGCAGGGTACACTGAAGCTTTCTTT; CDR3aa: CSARAGYTEAFF
v_gene: TRBV2; j_gene: TRBJ1-2; d_gene: TRBD1; abundance: -; CDR3nt: TGTGCCAGCAGTCCCGCCGGGACAGGGGGTGGCTACACCTTC; CDR3aa: CASSPAGTGGGYTF
v_gene: TRBV20-1; j_gene: TRBJ2-3; d_gene: TRBD2; abundance: -; CDR3nt: TGCAGTGCTAGAGAGCGGGAGGGCCCTGGAGATACGCAGTATTTT; CDR3aa: CSAREREGPGDTQYF
v_gene: TRBV28; j_gene: TRBJ2-7; d_gene: TRBD2; abundance: -; CDR3nt: TGTGCCAGCAGTCCGACGACTAGCGGGATCGGAGGCGAGCAGTACTTC; CDR3aa: CASSPTTSGIGGEQYF
v_gene: TRBV6-1; j_gene: TRBJ2-3; d_gene: -; abundance: -; CDR3nt: TGTGCCAGCAGTGAAGCAGGGATAAGTTTTTATGCGGATACGCAGTATTTT; CDR3aa: CASSEAGISFYADTQYF
v_gene: TRBV9; j_gene: TRBJ2-3; d_gene: TRBD2; abundance: -; CDR3nt: TGTGCCAGCAGCGTAACGAGCGGGAGCCCAGATACGCAGTATTTT; CDR3aa: CASSVTSGSPDTQYF
v_gene: TRBV12-5; j_gene: TRBJ1-2; d_gene: -; abundance: few; CDR3nt: TGTGCTAGTGGTTTGCAACCGCACTATGGCTACACCTTC; CDR3aa: CASGLQPHYGYTF
v_gene: TRBV20-1; j_gene: TRBJ1-5; d_gene: TRBD1; abundance: -; CDR3nt: TGCAGTGCCAAAAGGACAGGGGTCTTTCAGCCCCAGCATTTT; CDR3aa: CSAKRTGVFQPQHF
v_gene: TRBV4-2; j_gene: TRBJ2-7; d_gene: TRBD1; abundance: few; CDR3nt: TGTGCCAGCAGCCAAGAGGGACAGTTAGCCTACGAGCAGTACTTC; CDR3aa: CASSQEGQLAYEQYF
v_gene: TRBV4-1; j_gene: TRBJ1-6; d_gene: -; abundance: -; CDR3nt: TGCGCCAACAGCCCTGACAGAGAGGATTCACCCCTCCACTTT; CDR3aa: CANSPDREDSPLHF
v_gene: TRBV4-2; j_gene: TRBJ2-7; d_gene: -; abundance: many; CDR3nt: TGTGCCAGCAGCCAGAAGGGACTGTTCTACGAGCAGTACTTC; CDR3aa: CASSQKGLFYEQYF
v_gene: TRBV18; j_gene: TRBJ1-6; d_gene: -; abundance: -; CDR3nt: TGTGCCAGCTCACCGAATTCGAGGACAGATAATTCACCCCTCCACTTT; CDR3aa: CASSPNSRTDNSPLHF
v_gene: TRBV12-3/TRBV12-4; j_gene: TRBJ1-4; d_gene: TRBD1; abundance: -; CDR3nt: TGTGCCGGCAGTCCATCGGACAGGGGGAATGAAAAACTGTTTTTT; CDR3aa: CAGSPSDRGNEKLFF
v_gene: TRBV15; j_gene: TRBJ2-3; d_gene: -; abundance: few; CDR3nt: TGTGCCACCAGCAGAGATCCTAGCAGAAGCACAGATACGCAGTATTTT; CDR3aa: CATSRDPSRSTDTQYF
v_gene: TRBV27; j_gene: TRBJ2-3; d_gene: -; abundance: many; CDR3nt: TGTGCCAGCAGTTTATCTCCACACACAGATACGCAGTATTTT; CDR3aa: CASSLSPHTDTQYF
v_gene: TRBV7-9; j_gene: TRBJ2-1; d_gene: -; abundance: -; CDR3nt: TGTGCCAGCAGCTATGGCAGTCCCTACAATGAGCAGTTCTTC; CDR3aa: CASSYGSPYNEQFF
v_gene: TRBV21-1; j_gene: TRBJ2-1; d_gene: -; abundance: few; CDR3nt: TGTGCCAGCAGCAACCCGACAGGGAGTGGGGATGAGCAGTTCTTC; CDR3aa: CASSNPTGSGDEQFF
v_gene: TRBV20-1; j_gene: TRBJ1-5; d_gene: TRBD1; abundance: -; CDR3nt: TGCAGTGCCGCGTCATACCGGGACAGGGGAACCTCTAGCAATCAGCCCCAGCATTTT; CDR3aa: CSAASYRDRGTSSNQPQHF
v_gene: TRBV29-1; j_gene: TRBJ1-2; d_gene: -; abundance: -; CDR3nt: TGCAGCTCCGACCGTGCTTCGGCGGGCTATGGCTACACCTTC; CDR3aa: CSSDRASAGYGYTF
v_gene: TRBV5-1; j_gene: TRBJ2-3; d_gene: TRBD1; abundance: many; CDR3nt: TGTGCCAGCAGTACAGGGGGCACAGATACGCAGTATTTT; CDR3aa: CASSTGGTDTQYF
v_gene: TRBV27; j_gene: TRBJ2-7; d_gene: -; abundance: few; CDR3nt: TGTGCCAGCAGTTTGGGACGGTACTACGAGCAGTACTTC; CDR3aa: CASSLGRYYEQYF
v_gene: TRBV5-1; j_gene: TRBJ2-4; d_gene: -; abundance: -; CDR3nt: TGCGCCAGCAGCTTGGAGGTAGCCAAAAACATTCAGTACTTC; CDR3aa: CASSLEVAKNIQYF
v_gene: TRBV10-2; j_gene: TRBJ2-7; d_gene: TRBD2; abundance: few; CDR3nt: TGCGCCAGCAGTCCCCGGGGGGGCGTTTTCCACGAGCAGTACTTC; CDR3aa: CASSPRGGVFHEQYF
v_gene: TRBV11-2; j_gene: TRBJ2-7; d_gene: -; abundance: -; CDR3nt: TGTGCCAGCAGCTTAGCGCATTTTGTCGACGAGCAGTACTTC; CDR3aa: CASSLAHFVDEQYF
v_gene: TRBV3-1; j_gene: TRBJ2-7; d_gene: TRBD2; abundance: few; CDR3nt: TGTGCCAGCAGCCTGACGTCTAGCGGGAAATACGAGCAGTACTTC; CDR3aa: CASSLTSSGKYEQYF
v_gene: TRBV7-2; j_gene: TRBJ2-7; d_gene: -; abundance: -; CDR3nt: TGTGCCAGCAGCTTAAGTGAACGGGTGGGGGAGCAGTACTTC; CDR3aa: CASSLSERVGEQYF